These 20 T cell receptor beta chains share one sample of origin, sequenced in a study of beta chain features in type 1 diabetes. The study's findings and limits: Among all four CD4+ subsets, Type 1 diabetes patients had TCRB CDR3s that were moderately but significantly shorter.

Their antigens remain unidentified. The isolated RNA, all of it, was reverse transcribed, so expressed TCRB transcripts were what got sequenced. The table came from immunoSEQ multiplex PCR; TCRdb's copy has only in-frame clones and leaves some out. Of around 250,000 clones listed, 11% to 15% are singletons. The sample taken for sequencing was naive CD4+ T cells from blood. Every receptor here comes from a man in his thirties or forties with type 1 diabetes.

This clone has more than one count but fewer than ten. The chain uses TRBV7-9 and TRBJ2-7; 10 bases match TRBD2. CDR1 is SEHNR, CDR2 FQNEAQ, per germline (reference sequence). Unmatched junction bases numbered 10, after V lost 5 bases and J lost 6 bases. There are 15 residues in the CDR3. The CDR3 nucleotides read TGTGCCAGCAGCCCGCCCCCCCTAGCGGGAGCCGAGCAGTACTTC. This encodes CASSPPPLAGAEQYF.

The rearrangement joins TRBV7-8 to TRBJ1-3; the D gene is possibly TRBD1 (6 bases). Germline V CDR1 and CDR2: SGHVS, FQNEAQ. V was shortened by 5 bases and J by 1 base, with 21 bases between the two germline ends. The CDR3 spans 18 residues. CDR3 sequence: CASSPNPGTPASGNTIYF. The CDR3 region has the DNA TGTGCCAGCAGCCCCAACCCTGGGACACCGGCTTCTGGAAACACCATATATTTT.

This clone was counted only a few times. The CDR3 reads CASTPRGYSGELFF. The CDR3 DNA reads TGTGCCAGCACCCCCCGAGGGTATTCCGGGGAGCTGTTTTTT. The chain couples TRBV6-1 to TRBJ2-2, with D perhaps TRBD2 (5 bases). The CDR3 is 14 amino acids. V was clipped by 7 bases and J by 6 bases, with 15 bases between them. CDR1 is MNHNS and CDR2 is SASEGT in the germline V gene.

The J gene is TRBJ1-2, the V gene TRBV15; D is unresolved. Trimming cost V 1 base and J 8 bases, with 11 bases left between them. This CDR3 comprises 13 residues. Germline values: CDR1 LNHNV, CDR2 YYDKDF (reference sequence). The CDR3 reads CATSRGKGEGYTF. CDR3 nucleotide sequence: TGTGCCACCAGCAGAGGAAAAGGAGAGGGCTACACCTTC.

This clone was recorded a few times. V and J are TRBV29-1 and TRBJ2-5; TRBD2 is a possible D gene (6 bases). This CDR3 has 14 residues. Germline lookup yields CDR1 SQVTM and CDR2 ANQGSEA. V lost 8 bases to trimming and J lost 4 bases, with 20 bases between them. CDR3 residues: CSNSARGSGETQYF. CDR3 nucleotide sequence: TGCAGCAATTCAGCTAGGGGTAGCGGAGAGACCCAGTACTTC. The complete variable domain, with remaining parts taken from reference TRBV29-1 and TRBJ2-5, reads SAVISQKPSRDICQRGTSLTIQCQVDSQVTMMFWYRQQPGQSLTLIATANQGSEATYESGFVIDKFPISRPNLTFSTLTVSNMSPEDSSIYLCSNSARGSGETQYFGPGTRLLVL.

This clone has just a few counts. V and J are TRBV11-3 and TRBJ1-1; D unclear. V was clipped by 1 base and J by 11 bases, with 14 bases between them. This CDR3 contains 13 residues. CDR1 is SGHNT, CDR2 YENEEA, per germline. The CDR3 bases are TGTGCCAGCAGCTTAGGACTGCTCCGGTCTGCTTTCTTT. Translated, it gives CASSLGLLRSAFF.

This chain connects TRBV5-1 to TRBJ2-5, with D maybe TRBD2 (6 bases). Trimming took off 0 bases at V and 2 bases at J, with 14 bases between the two ends. From germline, CDR1 is SGHRS and CDR2 YFSETQ. There are 16 residues in the CDR3. CDR3 sequence: CASSLVGGTVQETQYF. As DNA, the CDR3 is TGCGCCAGCAGCTTGGTAGGCGGGACGGTACAAGAGACCCAGTACTTC.

A few counts support this clone. V and J are TRBV21-1 and TRBJ2-5; the table's D call TRBD1 went unverified against the DNA. TRBV21-1 is deemed a pseudogene. CDR3 length: 14 amino acids. The CDR3 DNA is TGTGCCAGCAGCCCCGGGACAGAAAAAGAGACCCAGTACTTC. Residues: CASSPGTEKETQYF.

This clone was counted only a few times. The J gene is TRBJ2-7, the V gene TRBV11-3; 7 nucleotides line up with TRBD1. V was pared by 5 bases and J by 3 bases, with 1 base of the junction left unmatched. From germline, CDR1 is SGHNT and CDR2 YENEEA. The CDR3 totals 12 residues. The CDR3 coding sequence is TGTGCCAGCAGCCGGGACAGCTACGAGCAGTACTTC. Its protein is CASSRDSYEQYF.

The chain employs TRBV7-2 and TRBJ2-3, with 11 bases that match TRBD2. V was clipped by 1 base and J by 5 bases; unmatched bases: 5. The CDR3 spans 16 residues. The germline V gene encodes CDR1 SGHTA and CDR2 FQGNSA. The CDR3 coding sequence is TGTGCCAGCAGCTTAGACGGGGGACTAGCGGAAGATACGCAGTATTTT. Residues: CASSLDGGLAEDTQYF.

This clone was observed a few times. This CDR3 is CASSLGMETDGYTF. CDR3 coding DNA: TGCGCCAGCAGCTTGGGGATGGAGACGGATGGCTACACCTTC. The chain couples TRBV5-1 to TRBJ1-2; D is uncertain. V was cut by 0 bases and J by 6 bases, with 12 bases left in between. There are 14 residues in the CDR3. Germline V gene lookup returns CDR1 SGHRS and CDR2 YFSETQ. The full variable domain, with the rest looked up from reference TRBV5-1 and TRBJ1-2, is KAGVTQTPRYLIKTRGQQVTLSCSPISGHRSVSWYQQTPGQGLQFLFEYFSETQRNKGNFPGRFSGRQFSNSRSEMNVSTLELGDSALYLCASSLGMETDGYTFGSGTRLTVV.

The table lists this clone with a few counts. The chain is built from TRBV15 and TRBJ2-7, with a possible D match to TRBD1 (6 bases). V lost 2 bases and J lost 6, with 11 bases in between. The germline V gene encodes CDR1 LNHNV and CDR2 YYDKDF (reference sequence). This CDR3 spans 13 amino acids. CDR3 sequence reads: CATSRLTGTEQYF. The CDR3 DNA reads as TGTGCCACCAGCAGACTTACAGGGACCGAGCAGTACTTC. Together with reference TRBV15 and TRBJ2-7, the CDR3 gives the full variable domain: DAMVIQNPRYQVTQFGKPVTLSCSQTLNHNVMYWYQQKSSQAPKLLFHYYDKDFNNEADTPDNFQSRRPNTSFCFLDIRSPGLGDTAMYLCATSRLTGTEQYFGPGTRLTVT.

V is TRBV30 and J is TRBJ1-2; D is unclear. Germline V gene lookup returns CDR1 GTSNPN and CDR2 SVGIG (reference sequence). This CDR3 is 13 amino acids long. Trimming stripped 7 bases from V and 4 bases from J, with 16 bases between. CDR3 loop: CASQSADRYGYTF. The DNA of the CDR3 is TGTGCCTCCCAGAGCGCAGACCGCTATGGCTACACCTTC.

The genes are TRBV15 and TRBJ2-3, with 8 bases fitting TRBD2. With 0 bases clipped from V and 6 bases from J, the junction kept 8 bases outside the gene matches. The CDR3 extends over 16 amino acids. Germline V gene data show CDR1 as LNHNV and CDR2 as YYDKDF (reference sequence). The CDR3 region is CATSRDIPGGADTQYF. CDR3 nucleotide sequence: TGTGCCACCAGCAGAGATATTCCGGGGGGGGCGGATACGCAGTATTTT.

This clone was counted a few times. The chain links TRBV21-1 to TRBJ1-2. TRBV21-1 is a pseudogene. This CDR3 contains 16 residues. The CDR3 here is CASSKDPGKLDYGYTF. The DNA for the CDR3 is TGTGCCAGCAGCAAAGATCCGGGGAAGTTAGACTATGGCTACACCTTC.

The chain carries TRBV4-2 and TRBJ1-2; D ambiguous. Trimming left V 0 bases short and J 4 bases short, with 15 bases between. CDR3 size: 16 residues. Germline V gene sequence: CDR1 LGHNA, CDR2 YNFKEQ. This CDR3 is CASSQDRGLSAYGYTF. The CDR3 DNA reads TGTGCCAGCAGCCAAGATCGAGGCCTTTCAGCCTATGGCTACACCTTC.

The sample holds a few counts of this clone. V is TRBV2 and J is TRBJ2-1; TRBD2 matches at 7 bases. This CDR3 has 12 amino acids. Germline V gene data show CDR1 as SNHLY and CDR2 as FYNNEI. The junction had 5 bases not matched to a gene; V was cut back by 6 bases and J by 9 bases. Written as DNA, the CDR3 is TGTGCCAGCAGCGCGGGCGGGGGTGAGCAGTTCTTC. Translated: CASSAGGGEQFF.

This clone was seen a handful of times. The rearrangement joins TRBV25-1 to TRBJ2-7; D gene uncertain. The germline V gene has CDR1 MGHDK and CDR2 SYGVNS. The CDR3 has 13 amino acids. Deletions cut 2 bases from V and 0 bases from J, with 5 bases between. CDR3 DNA sequence: TGTGCCAGCAGTGAAGTTAACTCCTACGAGCAGTACTTC. Its protein is CASSEVNSYEQYF.

V is TRBV13 and J is TRBJ2-5; 8 nucleotides agree with TRBD2. CDR1 is PRHDT, CDR2 FYEKMQ, per germline (reference sequence). This CDR3 contains 14 residues. V trimming: 4 bases; J trimming: 5 bases; junction bases outside the gene matches: 6. The CDR3 nucleotides are TGTGCCAGCAGCTCCCGGGGGGGGAGGGAGACCCAGTACTTC. Encoded protein: CASSSRGGRETQYF.

In its sample, this clone was seen a few times. The chain joins TRBV5-1 to TRBJ2-3; TRBD1 matches 7 bases. Germline lookup yields CDR1 SGHRS and CDR2 YFSETQ. This CDR3 is built from 15 residues. V trimming: 4 bases; J trimming: 0 bases; junction bases outside the gene matches: 5. The DNA of the CDR3 is TGCGCCAGCAGCCCCGGACAGGAAAGCACAGATACGCAGTATTTT. It codes for CASSPGQESTDTQYF. The full variable domain, its missing parts supplied by reference TRBV5-1 and TRBJ2-3, is KAGVTQTPRYLIKTRGQQVTLSCSPISGHRSVSWYQQTPGQGLQFLFEYFSETQRNKGNFPGRFSGRQFSNSRSEMNVSTLELGDSALYLCASSPGQESTDTQYFGPGTRLTVL.